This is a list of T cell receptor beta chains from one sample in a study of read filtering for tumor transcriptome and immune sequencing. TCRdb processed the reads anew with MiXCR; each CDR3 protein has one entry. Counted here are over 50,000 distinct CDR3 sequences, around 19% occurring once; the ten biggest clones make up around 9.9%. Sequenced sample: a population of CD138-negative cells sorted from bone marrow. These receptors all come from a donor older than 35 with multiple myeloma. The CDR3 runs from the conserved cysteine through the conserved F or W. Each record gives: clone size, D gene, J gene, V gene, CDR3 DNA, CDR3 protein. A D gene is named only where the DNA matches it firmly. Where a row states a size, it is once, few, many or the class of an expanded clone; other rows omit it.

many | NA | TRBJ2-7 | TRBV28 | TGTGCCAGCAGTTTATACGGCTACGAGCAGTACTTC | CASSLYGYEQYF
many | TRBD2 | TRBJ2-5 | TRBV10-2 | TGCGCCAGCAGTGAGTCGAAAGCGGGAGGCCTCCAAGAGACCCAGTACTTC | CASSESKAGGLQETQYF
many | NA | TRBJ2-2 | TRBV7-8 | TGTGCCAGCAGCTCCCCCAGGGAGACCGGGGAGCTGTTTTTT | CASSSPRETGELFF
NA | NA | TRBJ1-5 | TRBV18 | TGTGCCAGCTCACCAGGTCGGGGAACAGAAAATCAGCCCCAGCATTTT | CASSPGRGTENQPQHF
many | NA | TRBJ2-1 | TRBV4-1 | TGCGCCAGCAGCCACCCTGGATATGGTGAGCAGTTCTTC | CASSHPGYGEQFF
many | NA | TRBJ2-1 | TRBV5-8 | TGTGCCAGCAGCTCCCCAGTGGCAGGAAACTACAATGAGCAGTTCTTC | CASSSPVAGNYNEQFF
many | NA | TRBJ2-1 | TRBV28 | TGTGCCAGCAGTTTATACGCCCATTCTAGCCAACACAATGAGCAGTTCTTC | CASSLYAHSSQHNEQFF
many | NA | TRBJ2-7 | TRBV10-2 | TGCGCCAGCAGTGTGAACAGGGACTACGAGCAGTACTTC | CASSVNRDYEQYF
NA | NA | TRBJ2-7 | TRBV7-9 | TGTGCCAGCAGCTTAGCGGCAGGCTACGAGCAGTACTTC | CASSLAAGYEQYF
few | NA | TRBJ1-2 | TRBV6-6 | TGTGCCAGCAGCCTGCGGACCGAAGGTCTAGGCTACACCTTC | CASSLRTEGLGYTF
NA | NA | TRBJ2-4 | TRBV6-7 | TGTGCCAGCAAGGCAGGGGGGAAGAAAGAAAACATTCAGTACTTC | CASKAGGKKENIQYF
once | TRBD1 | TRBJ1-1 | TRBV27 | TGTGCCAGTCGTTTATACGAGGGGGCGAACACTGAAGCTTTCTTT | CASRLYEGANTEAFF
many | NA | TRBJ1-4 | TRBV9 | TGTGCCAGCAGCGTAGGGGGGGGGCGAGGCGAAAAACTGTTTTTT | CASSVGGGRGEKLFF